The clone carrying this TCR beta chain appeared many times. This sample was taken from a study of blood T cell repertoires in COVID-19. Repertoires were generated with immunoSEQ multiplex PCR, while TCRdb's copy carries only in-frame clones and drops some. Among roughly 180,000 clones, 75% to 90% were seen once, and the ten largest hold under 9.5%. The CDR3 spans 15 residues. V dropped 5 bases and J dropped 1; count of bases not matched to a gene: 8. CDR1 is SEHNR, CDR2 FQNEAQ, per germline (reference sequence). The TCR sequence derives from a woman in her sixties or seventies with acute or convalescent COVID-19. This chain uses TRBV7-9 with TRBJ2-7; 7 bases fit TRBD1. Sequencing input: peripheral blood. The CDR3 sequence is CASSRRTTGSYEQYF. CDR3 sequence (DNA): TGTGCCAGCAGCCGACGAACGACAGGGTCCTACGAGCAGTACTTC. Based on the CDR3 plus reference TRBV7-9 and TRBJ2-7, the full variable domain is DTGVSQNPRHKITKRGQNVTFRCDPISEHNRLYWYRQTLGQGPEFLTYFQNEAQLEKSRLLSDRFSAERPKGSFSTLEIQRTEQGDSAMYLCASSRRTTGSYEQYFGPGTRLTVT.